This entry lists 9 T cell receptor beta chains sequenced from one sample in a study of blood T cell repertoires in COVID-19. Method: immunoSEQ multiplex PCR; TCRdb's copy keeps in-frame clones and lacks some. The data hold approximately 120,000 clones, with approximately 85% observed a single time. Sequencing was carried out using peripheral blood. These receptors all stem from a woman older than 75 with COVID-19, enrolled during active disease.

This rearrangement joins TRBV28 to TRBJ2-7, with D possibly TRBD1 on 5 matching bases. The CDR3 consists of 12 residues. In germline, CDR1 is MDHEN, CDR2 SYDVKM. Trimming took off 11 bases at V and 5 bases at J, with 16 bases between the two ends. The CDR3 region is CASFHRKDEQYF. CDR3 nucleotide sequence: TGTGCCTCCTTCCACAGGAAAGACGAGCAGTACTTC. Supplemented by reference TRBV28 and TRBJ2-7, the full variable domain reads DVKVTQSSRYLVKRTGEKVFLECVQDMDHENMFWYRQDPGLGLRLIYFSYDVKMKEKGDIPEGYSVSREKKERFSLILESASTNQTSMYLCASFHRKDEQYFGPGTRLTVT.

In its sample, this clone was seen a few times. The V gene is TRBV6-5, the J gene TRBJ1-5; possible D gene TRBD1, 6 bases. The CDR3 extends over 13 amino acids. The V gene's germline CDR1 is MNHEY and CDR2 SVGAGI. The V gene lost 8 bases and the J gene lost 0 bases, with 8 bases spanning the gap. The CDR3: CASQQGSNQPQHF. The CDR3 DNA sequence: TGTGCCAGCCAACAGGGTAGCAATCAGCCCCAGCATTTT.

V usage is TRBV19 and J usage is TRBJ2-7, with 7 nucleotides matching TRBD2. The CDR3 is made up of 15 amino acids. V was pared by 1 base and J by 5 bases, with 8 bases of the junction left unmatched. Germline CDR1 and CDR2: LNHDA and SQIVND (reference sequence). DNA of the CDR3: TGTGCCAGTAGTATAGCGGGAGGTCCTCTTGACGAGCAGTACTTC. This encodes CASSIAGGPLDEQYF.

The rearrangement links TRBV6-5 to TRBJ1-5, with D unresolved. There are 13 residues in the CDR3. The ends were cut back, 4 bases at V and 4 bases at J, with 8 bases in the middle. CDR1 and CDR2 from the germline V gene are MNHEY and SVGAGI. The CDR3 protein is CASSSILNQPQHF. Written as DNA, the CDR3 is TGTGCCAGCAGTTCTATACTTAATCAGCCCCAGCATTTT.

The CDR3, as DNA: TGTGCCAGCTCACCATCTAGCGGGAGTAGTGAGCAGTTCTTC. It codes for CASSPSSGSSEQFF. V gene TRBV18 combines with J gene TRBJ2-1; TRBD2 aligns across 10 bases. Looked up from germline, CDR1 is KGHSH and CDR2 is LQKENI. V gave up 2 bases and J gave up 9 bases; unmatched junction bases: 4. CDR3 length: 14 amino acids.

J is TRBJ1-4 and V is TRBV7-9; the D gene is possibly TRBD1 (5 bases). V was shortened by 3 bases and J by 8 bases, with 22 bases between the two germline ends. The CDR3 is 17 amino acids. CDR1 and CDR2 (germline): SEHNR, FQNEAQ (reference sequence). CDR3 bases: TGTGCCAGCAGCTTTTCCGAACTGACATCCCGGGGGGAAAAACTGTTTTTT. This sequence encodes CASSFSELTSRGEKLFF. The full variable domain, with the rest looked up from reference TRBV7-9 and TRBJ1-4, is DTGVSQNPRHKITKRGQNVTFRCDPISEHNRLYWYRQTLGQGPEFLTYFQNEAQLEKSRLLSDRFSAERPKGSFSTLEIQRTEQGDSAMYLCASSFSELTSRGEKLFFGSGTQLSVL.

The chain recombines TRBV7-2 with TRBJ1-5; D may be TRBD1 (5 bases). The CDR3 contains 15 residues. Trimming left V 5 bases short and J 1 base short, with 12 bases between. In germline, CDR1 is SGHTA, CDR2 FQGNSA. CDR3 coding DNA: TGTGCCAGCAGCCAACAGGCGTCGAGCAATCAGCCCCAGCATTTT. Its translation is CASSQQASSNQPQHF.

This clone turned up a few times. V and J are TRBV5-4 and TRBJ1-4; D gene ambiguous. Trimming removed 10 bases from V and 0 bases from J, with 7 bases in between. Germline CDR1 reads SGHNT; CDR2 reads YYREEE (reference sequence). This CDR3 spans 12 amino acids. As DNA, the CDR3 is TGTGCCTGGACTGCAACTAATGAAAAACTGTTTTTT. Its protein product is CAWTATNEKLFF.

The CDR3 spells CASSKDWTFPYEQYF. The CDR3 DNA sequence: TGTGCCAGCAGTAAAGATTGGACTTTTCCCTACGAGCAGTACTTC. V gene TRBV27 combines with J gene TRBJ2-7, with D possibly matching TRBD2 (5 bases). The V gene lost 5 bases and the J gene lost 2 bases, with 16 bases spanning the gap. CDR3 length: 15 residues. Germline-derived CDR1 and CDR2 are MNHEY and SMNVEV (reference sequence).